A single sample gave rise to the 9 T cell receptor beta chains below, sequenced in a study of T cells in Graves' hyperthyroidism and ophthalmopathy. Amplification of TCR beta CDR3 regions used RNA as the template. Primed by the HTBI set, a first-round RT-PCR was run on the TCR CDR3. TCRdb re-analysed the multiplex PCR reads in MiXCR, keeping a single row per CDR3 protein. Among 250,000 or so distinct CDR3 sequences listed, 12% to 15% were seen once. The sequenced sample was blood. These receptors were collected from a woman aged 50 to 60 with Graves' hyperthyroidism that later progressed to Graves' ophthalmopathy.

V and J are TRBV28 and TRBJ2-7, with unresolved D. V lost 6 bases, J lost 2 bases, and 17 bases lay in between. CDR3 length: 15 residues. Germline CDR1 and CDR2: MDHEN and SYDVKM. This CDR3 is CASRMRFGLAYEQYF. In DNA form, the CDR3 reads TGTGCCAGCAGAATGAGGTTTGGCCTAGCCTACGAGCAGTACTTC.

This chain connects TRBV27 to TRBJ1-4; D remains unclear. Germline lookup yields CDR1 MNHEY and CDR2 SMNVEV (reference sequence). Trimming removed 6 bases from V and 5 bases from J, with 4 bases in between. The CDR3 consists of 11 residues. Here the CDR3 DNA reads TGTGCCAGCAGAAAAAATGAAAAACTGTTTTTT. This encodes CASRKNEKLFF.

At least ten counts were recorded for this clonotype. This chain connects TRBV27 to TRBJ2-7; D possibly uses TRBD1 or TRBD2 (5 bases each). This CDR3 has 13 residues. Germline lookup yields CDR1 MNHEY and CDR2 SMNVEV (reference sequence). Trimming pared 5 bases from V and 7 bases from J, leaving 15 bases between. The CDR3 reads CASSPPQGAEQYF. The CDR3 region has the DNA TGTGCCAGCAGTCCACCCCAGGGAGCGGAGCAGTACTTC.

This clonotype was seen at least ten times. The V call is TRBV28, the J call TRBJ2-1, with D unclear. Germline V lookup: CDR1 MDHEN, CDR2 SYDVKM. The ends were cut back, 3 bases at V and 5 bases at J, with 17 bases in the middle. CDR3 size: 16 residues. Here the CDR3 DNA reads TGTGCCAGCAGTTTGAGTAGTTCTATCCCCCACAATGAGCAGTTCTTC. It codes for CASSLSSSIPHNEQFF.

This clonotype showed up many times. This chain links TRBV28 with TRBJ1-1, with 8 bases identical to TRBD1. The germline V gene encodes CDR1 MDHEN and CDR2 SYDVKM. The V gene end was trimmed by 8 bases and the J gene end by 1 base; junction bases not matched to a gene: 9. The CDR3 covers 15 residues. This CDR3 is CASLTTGVGNTEAFF. CDR3 nucleotide sequence: TGTGCCAGCCTTACGACAGGGGTGGGGAACACTGAAGCTTTCTTT.

The chain has TRBV9 and TRBJ2-2, with 7 bases identical to TRBD1. Germline trimming cut 3 bases from V and 7 bases from J; bases unmatched to any gene: 6. The CDR3 totals 14 residues. CDR1 is SGDLS, CDR2 YYNGEE, per germline. The CDR3 here is CASSDDRAHGELFF. For the CDR3, the DNA is TGTGCCAGCAGCGATGACAGGGCACACGGGGAGCTGTTTTTT. The whole variable domain, remainder taken from reference TRBV9 and TRBJ2-2, is DSGVTQTPKHLITATGQRVTLRCSPRSGDLSVYWYQQSLDQGLQFLIQYYNGEERAKGNILERFSAQQFPDLHSELNLSSLELGDSALYFCASSDDRAHGELFFGEGSRLTVL.

Many counts were recorded for this clonotype. The chain recombines TRBV5-1 with TRBJ2-7; 10 bases map to TRBD2. CDR3 size: 15 residues. V lost 4 bases, J lost 3 bases, and 7 bases stayed unmatched. Germline-derived CDR1 and CDR2 are SGHRS and YFSETQ. CDR3 coding DNA: TGCGCCAGCAGCCCCACTAGCGGGGTTCTCTACGAGCAGTACTTC. This translates into CASSPTSGVLYEQYF.

This clonotype was recorded many times. At one end the junction does not follow the germline gene, possibly because of a read error. The chain combines TRBV7-9 with TRBJ1-1; TRBD1 matches 7 bases. Germline-derived CDR1 and CDR2 are SEHNR and FQNEAQ (reference sequence). This CDR3 has 16 amino acids. The CDR3 region is CASSPGTAALNAEAFF. In DNA form, the CDR3 reads TGTGCCAGCAGCCCCGGGACAGCTGCCCTGAACGCTGAAGCTTTCTTT.

Only a few counts were recorded for this clonotype. The chain has TRBV11-2 and TRBJ2-1, with 7 bases fitting TRBD2. Trimming cost V 1 base and J 10 bases; bases outside gene matches: 7. This CDR3 is built from 14 residues. Per the germline V gene, CDR1 is SGHAT and CDR2 is FQNNGV. The CDR3 sequence: CASSLVPTSSEQFF. In nucleotides, the CDR3 is TGTGCCAGCAGCTTAGTCCCGACTAGCTCAGAGCAGTTCTTC.